What follows is one T cell receptor beta chain and its context. What it binds is not known. This entry comes from a study of long-term antiretroviral therapy in people with HIV. As for the study in general: The study's earliest collections predate the 2015 immediate-ART recommendation by about a decade. Study-wide findings and caveats: With ART, diversity went up but was still lower than in transplant donor controls.

It was version v3.0 of the immunoSEQ assay that was run at survey level. What sequencing targeted per sample was roughly 40,000-50,000 T-cell genomes. Profiled with immunoSEQ multiplex PCR; TCRdb holds only in-frame clones, not every one. The repertoire holds 8,000 to 10,000 clones, with over 75% as singletons. The CDR3 sequence is 16 residues long. Per germline, CDR1 SGHKS and CDR2 YYEKEE (reference sequence). Between the trimmed V and J ends, which lost 7 bases and 4 bases, there was a span of 20 bases. One or more pre-ART and two or more post-ART PBMC samples were available from each donor. The chain carries TRBV5-5 and TRBJ2-2; possible D gene TRBD1, 6 bases. The clonotype originates from a man aged 40-50 years with HIV. This material consisted of unsorted PBMCs, taken 0.7 years after starting antiretroviral therapy. The CDR3 is CASDLAPDRLTGELFF. In DNA form, the CDR3 reads TGTGCCAGCGACCTAGCTCCGGACAGACTCACCGGGGAGCTGTTTTTT.